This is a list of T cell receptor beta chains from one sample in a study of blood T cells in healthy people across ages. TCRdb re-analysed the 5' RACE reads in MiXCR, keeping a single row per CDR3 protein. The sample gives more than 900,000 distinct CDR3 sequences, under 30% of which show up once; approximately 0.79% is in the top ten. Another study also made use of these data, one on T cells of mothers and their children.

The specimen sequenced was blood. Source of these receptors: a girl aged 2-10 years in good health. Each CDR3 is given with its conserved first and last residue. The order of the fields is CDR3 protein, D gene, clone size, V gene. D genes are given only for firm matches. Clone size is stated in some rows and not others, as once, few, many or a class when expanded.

cdr3_aa: CASSFNPVTEAFF
d_call: .
clone_size: few
v_call: TRBV7-9

cdr3_aa: CASRTPGTEYNEQFF
d_call: TRBD1
clone_size: .
v_call: TRBV28

cdr3_aa: CAISSVQGSNEKLFF
d_call: .
clone_size: .
v_call: TRBV10-3

cdr3_aa: CASSQDLAYAF
d_call: .
clone_size: .
v_call: TRBV12-3/TRBV12-4

cdr3_aa: CASSQEKTRGPIRVQYF
d_call: TRBD1
clone_size: .
v_call: TRBV4-2

cdr3_aa: CASSRTSGGRPSSYNEQFF
d_call: TRBD2
clone_size: .
v_call: TRBV2

cdr3_aa: CAISVVERGPVETQYF
d_call: .
clone_size: few
v_call: TRBV10-3

cdr3_aa: CASSQASGEQYF
d_call: .
clone_size: .
v_call: TRBV4-2

cdr3_aa: CASSFVGQVNTEAFF
d_call: .
clone_size: few
v_call: TRBV5-1

cdr3_aa: CASSYWGREVNYGYTF
d_call: .
clone_size: .
v_call: TRBV6-5

cdr3_aa: CASSGTAPQATQYF
d_call: .
clone_size: .
v_call: TRBV6-5

cdr3_aa: CASSFGLDVDTQYF
d_call: .
clone_size: few
v_call: TRBV5-1

cdr3_aa: CGSSFRGSNYGYTF
d_call: .
clone_size: .
v_call: TRBV27

cdr3_aa: CASQDVYEQYF
d_call: .
clone_size: few
v_call: TRBV25-1

cdr3_aa: CASSHATSGYEQYF
d_call: TRBD2
clone_size: .
v_call: TRBV14

cdr3_aa: CASSEASLCRF
d_call: .
clone_size: few
v_call: TRBV6-1

cdr3_aa: CATRGASNTGELFF
d_call: .
clone_size: .
v_call: TRBV24-1

cdr3_aa: CASRTRGTKGEQFF
d_call: TRBD2
clone_size: few
v_call: TRBV2